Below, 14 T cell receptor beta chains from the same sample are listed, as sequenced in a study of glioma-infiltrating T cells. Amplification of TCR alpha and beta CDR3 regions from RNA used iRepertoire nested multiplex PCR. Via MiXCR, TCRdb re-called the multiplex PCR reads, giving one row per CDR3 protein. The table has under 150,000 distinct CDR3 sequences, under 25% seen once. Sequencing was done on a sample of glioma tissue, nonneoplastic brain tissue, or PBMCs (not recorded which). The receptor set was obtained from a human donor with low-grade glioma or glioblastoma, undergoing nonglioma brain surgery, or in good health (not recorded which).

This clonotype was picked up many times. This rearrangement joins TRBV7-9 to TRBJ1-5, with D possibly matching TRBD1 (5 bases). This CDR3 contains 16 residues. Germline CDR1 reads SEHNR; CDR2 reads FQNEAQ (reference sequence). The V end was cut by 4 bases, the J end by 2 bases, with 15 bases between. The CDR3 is CASSSPGGVGNQPQHF. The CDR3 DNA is TGTGCCAGCAGCTCCCCGGGGGGTGTCGGCAATCAGCCCCAGCATTTT.

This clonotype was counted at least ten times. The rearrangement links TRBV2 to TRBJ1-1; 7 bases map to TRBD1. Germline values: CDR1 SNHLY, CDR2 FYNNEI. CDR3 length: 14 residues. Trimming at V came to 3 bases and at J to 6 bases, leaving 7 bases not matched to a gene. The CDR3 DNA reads TGTGCCAGCAGTGATAGACAGGGCAGGGCTGAAGCTTTCTTT. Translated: CASSDRQGRAEAFF.

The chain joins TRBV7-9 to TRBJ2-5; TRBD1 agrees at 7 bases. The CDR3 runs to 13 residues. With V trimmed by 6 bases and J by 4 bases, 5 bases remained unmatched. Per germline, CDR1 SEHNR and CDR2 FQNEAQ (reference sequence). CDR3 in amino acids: CASSRNRGETQYF. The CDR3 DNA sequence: TGTGCCAGCAGTCGAAACAGGGGAGAGACCCAGTACTTC.

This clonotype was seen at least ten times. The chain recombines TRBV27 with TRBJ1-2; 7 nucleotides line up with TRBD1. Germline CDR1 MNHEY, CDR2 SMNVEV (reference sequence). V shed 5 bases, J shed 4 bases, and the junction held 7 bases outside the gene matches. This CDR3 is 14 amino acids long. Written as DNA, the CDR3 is TGTGCCAGCAGTCCCCGGGACAGCCTCTATGGCTACACCTTC. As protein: CASSPRDSLYGYTF.

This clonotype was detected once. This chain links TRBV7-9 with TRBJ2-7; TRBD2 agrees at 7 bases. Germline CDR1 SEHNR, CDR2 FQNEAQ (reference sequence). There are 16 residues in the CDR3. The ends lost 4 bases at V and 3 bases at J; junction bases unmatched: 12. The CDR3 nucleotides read TGTGCCAGCAGCTCGACCGTCGGGGGGTGGATCTACGAGCAGTACGTC. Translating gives CASSSTVGGWIYEQYV.

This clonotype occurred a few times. As DNA, the CDR3 is TGTGCCAGCAGCCCATGGACTAGCTCGGCAGATACGCAGTATTTT. Translating it yields CASSPWTSSADTQYF. The chain recombines TRBV7-9 with TRBJ2-3; 8 nucleotides agree with TRBD2. Germline CDR1 is SEHNR and CDR2 is FQNEAQ (reference sequence). V shed 5 bases, J shed 4 bases, and the junction held 8 bases outside the gene matches. This CDR3 is 15 amino acids long.

CDR3 amino acids: CAISARGGDQPQHF. Here the CDR3 DNA reads TGTGCCATCAGTGCCCGAGGAGGGGATCAGCCCCAGCATTTT. The V call is TRBV10-3, the J call TRBJ1-5, with D perhaps matching TRBD1 (5 bases). The CDR3 covers 14 residues. Germline V gene sequence: CDR1 ENHRY, CDR2 SYGVKD. V lost 4 bases, J lost 5 bases, and 12 bases lay in between.

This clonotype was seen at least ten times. CDR3 protein: CASRVGDQPQHF. CDR3 DNA: TGTGCCAGCAGGGTCGGAGATCAGCCCCAGCATTTT. The chain couples TRBV6-1 to TRBJ1-5; D gene unclear. There are 12 residues in the CDR3. V lost 6 bases to trimming and J lost 5 bases, with 8 bases between them. Germline V gives CDR1 MNHNS, CDR2 SASEGT.

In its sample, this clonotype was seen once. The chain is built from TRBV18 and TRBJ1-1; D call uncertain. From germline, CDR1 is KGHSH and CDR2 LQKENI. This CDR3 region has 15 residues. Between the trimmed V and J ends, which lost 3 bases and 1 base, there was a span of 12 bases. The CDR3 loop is CASSPGTGRNTEAFF. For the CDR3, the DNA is TGTGCCAGCTCACCCGGAACGGGGAGGAACACTGAAGCTTTCTTT.

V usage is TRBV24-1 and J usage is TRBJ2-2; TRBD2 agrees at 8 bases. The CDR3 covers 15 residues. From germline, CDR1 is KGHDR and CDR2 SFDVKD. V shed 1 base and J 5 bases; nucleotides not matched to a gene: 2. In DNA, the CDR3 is TGTGCCACCAGTGATTTATTAGCGGGGACCGGGGAGCTGTTTTTT. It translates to CATSDLLAGTGELFF.

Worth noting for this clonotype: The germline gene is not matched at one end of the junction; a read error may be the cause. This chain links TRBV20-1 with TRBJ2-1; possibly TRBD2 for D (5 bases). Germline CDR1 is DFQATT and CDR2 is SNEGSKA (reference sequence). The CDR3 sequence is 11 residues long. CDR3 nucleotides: TGCAGTGCCAGAGGGCTAAATGAGCAGTTCTTC. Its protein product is CSARGLNEQFF.

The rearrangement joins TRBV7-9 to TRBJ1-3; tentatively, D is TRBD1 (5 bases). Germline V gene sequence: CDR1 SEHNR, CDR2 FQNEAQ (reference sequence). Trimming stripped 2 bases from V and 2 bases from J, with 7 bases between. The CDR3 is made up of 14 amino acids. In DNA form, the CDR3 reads TGTGCCAGCAGCTTACCAGGGACTGGAAACACCATATATTTT. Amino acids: CASSLPGTGNTIYF.

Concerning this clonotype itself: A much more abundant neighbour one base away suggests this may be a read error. The CDR3 reads CASSEVAGRPYEQFF. The DNA for the CDR3 is TGTGCCAGCAGTGAAGTAGCGGGGCGGCCGTATGAGCAGTTCTTC. The chain uses TRBV2 and TRBJ2-1, with 8 bases matching TRBD2. In germline, CDR1 is SNHLY, CDR2 FYNNEI. The length of the CDR3 is 15 residues. The trim removed 1 base at V and 8 bases at J, leaving 7 bases unmatched.

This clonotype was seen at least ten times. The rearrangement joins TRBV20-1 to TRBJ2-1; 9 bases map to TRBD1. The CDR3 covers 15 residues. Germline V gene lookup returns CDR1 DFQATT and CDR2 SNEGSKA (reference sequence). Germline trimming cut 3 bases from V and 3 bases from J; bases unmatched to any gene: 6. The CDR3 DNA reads TGCAGTGCTAGCCCCGAGACAGGGGGCTACAATGAGCAGTTCTTC. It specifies CSASPETGGYNEQFF.